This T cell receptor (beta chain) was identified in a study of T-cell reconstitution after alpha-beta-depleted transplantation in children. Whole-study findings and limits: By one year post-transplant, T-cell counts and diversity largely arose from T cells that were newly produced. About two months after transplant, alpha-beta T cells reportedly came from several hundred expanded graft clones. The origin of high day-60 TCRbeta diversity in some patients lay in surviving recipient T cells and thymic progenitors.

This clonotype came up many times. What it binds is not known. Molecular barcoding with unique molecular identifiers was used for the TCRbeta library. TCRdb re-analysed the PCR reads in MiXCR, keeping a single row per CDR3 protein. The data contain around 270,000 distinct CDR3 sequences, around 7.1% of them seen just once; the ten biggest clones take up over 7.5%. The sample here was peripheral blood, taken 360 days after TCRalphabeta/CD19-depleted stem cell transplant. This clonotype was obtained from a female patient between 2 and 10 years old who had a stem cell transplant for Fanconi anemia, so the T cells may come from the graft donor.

The CDR3 sequence is CASGTGLELFF. The DNA for the CDR3 is TGTGCCAGCGGGACCGGATTAGAGCTGTTTTTT. The rearrangement uses TRBV6-2 or TRBV6-3 and TRBJ2-2; D may be TRBD1 or TRBD2 (5 bases each). This CDR3 has 11 residues. V lost 8 bases, J lost 11 bases, and 12 bases lay in between. Germline-derived CDR1 and CDR2 are MNHEY and SVGEGT.